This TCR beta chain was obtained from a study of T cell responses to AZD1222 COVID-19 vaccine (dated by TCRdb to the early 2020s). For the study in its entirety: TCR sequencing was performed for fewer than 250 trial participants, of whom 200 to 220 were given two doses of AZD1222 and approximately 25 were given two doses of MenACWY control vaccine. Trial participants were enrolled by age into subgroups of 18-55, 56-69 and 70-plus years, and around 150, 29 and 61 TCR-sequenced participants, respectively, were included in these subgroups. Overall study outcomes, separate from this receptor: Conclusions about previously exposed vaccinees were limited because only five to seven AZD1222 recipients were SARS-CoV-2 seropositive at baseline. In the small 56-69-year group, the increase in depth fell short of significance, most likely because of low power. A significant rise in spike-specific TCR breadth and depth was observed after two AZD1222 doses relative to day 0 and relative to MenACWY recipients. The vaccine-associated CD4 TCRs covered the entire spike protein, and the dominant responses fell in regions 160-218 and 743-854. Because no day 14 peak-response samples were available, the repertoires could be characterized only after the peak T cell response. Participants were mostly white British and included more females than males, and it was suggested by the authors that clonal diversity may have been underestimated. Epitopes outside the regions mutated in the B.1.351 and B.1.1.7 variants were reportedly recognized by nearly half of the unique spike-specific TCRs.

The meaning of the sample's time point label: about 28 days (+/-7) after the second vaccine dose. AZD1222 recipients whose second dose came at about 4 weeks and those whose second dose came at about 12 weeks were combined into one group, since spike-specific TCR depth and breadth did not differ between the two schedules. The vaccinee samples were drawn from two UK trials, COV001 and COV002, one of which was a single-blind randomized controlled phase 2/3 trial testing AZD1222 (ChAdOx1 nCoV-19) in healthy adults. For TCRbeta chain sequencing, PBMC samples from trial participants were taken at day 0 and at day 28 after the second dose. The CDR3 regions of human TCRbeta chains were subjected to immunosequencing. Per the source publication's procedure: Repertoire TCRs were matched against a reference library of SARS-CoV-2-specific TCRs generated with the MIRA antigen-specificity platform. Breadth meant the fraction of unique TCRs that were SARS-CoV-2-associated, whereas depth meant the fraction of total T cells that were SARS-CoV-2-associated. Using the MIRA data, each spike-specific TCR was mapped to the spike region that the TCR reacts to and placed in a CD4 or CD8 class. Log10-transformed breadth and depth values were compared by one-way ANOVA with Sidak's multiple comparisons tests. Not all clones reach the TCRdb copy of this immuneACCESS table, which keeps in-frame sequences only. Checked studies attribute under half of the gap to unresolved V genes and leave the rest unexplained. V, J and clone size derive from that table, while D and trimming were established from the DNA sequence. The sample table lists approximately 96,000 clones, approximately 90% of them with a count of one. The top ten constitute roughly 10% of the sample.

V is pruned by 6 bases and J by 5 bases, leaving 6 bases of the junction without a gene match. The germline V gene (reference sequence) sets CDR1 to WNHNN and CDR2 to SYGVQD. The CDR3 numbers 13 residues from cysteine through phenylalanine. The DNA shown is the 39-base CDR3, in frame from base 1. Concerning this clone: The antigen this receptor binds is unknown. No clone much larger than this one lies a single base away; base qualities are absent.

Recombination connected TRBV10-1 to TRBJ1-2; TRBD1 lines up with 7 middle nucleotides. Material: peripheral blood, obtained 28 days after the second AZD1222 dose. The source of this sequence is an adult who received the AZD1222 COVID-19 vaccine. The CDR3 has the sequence CASSQGQAYGYTF. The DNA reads TGCGCCAGCAGCCAAGGACAGGCGTATGGCTACACCTTC.